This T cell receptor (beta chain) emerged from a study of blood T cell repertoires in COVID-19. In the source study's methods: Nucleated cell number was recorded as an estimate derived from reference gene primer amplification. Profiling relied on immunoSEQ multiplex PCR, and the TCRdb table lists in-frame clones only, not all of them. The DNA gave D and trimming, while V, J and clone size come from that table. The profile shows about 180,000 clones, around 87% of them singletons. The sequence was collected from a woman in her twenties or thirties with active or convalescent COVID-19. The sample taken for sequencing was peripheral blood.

CDR3 residues: CASSFITGQGTNGANVLTF. The CDR3 DNA sequence: TGTGCCAGCAGCTTTATCACGGGACAGGGTACTAATGGGGCCAACGTCCTGACTTTC. The V call is TRBV11-2, the J call TRBJ2-6; 9 bases agree with TRBD1. The CDR3 has 19 residues. The trim removed 3 bases at V and 3 bases at J, leaving 12 bases unmatched. Germline loops: CDR1 SGHAT, CDR2 FQNNGV.